These 2 T cell receptor beta chains originate from one sample sequenced in a study of metastatic and nonmetastatic thyroid tumors (dated by TCRdb to 2019 to 2021). Libraries were built with PCR. The instrument given in TCRdb is Illumina HiSeq 4000. TCRdb passed the public sequencing reads through fastp at Q25 and MiXCR, retaining productive beta sequences. The sample table holds approximately 69,000 clones, of which 14% were seen once. Together, the top ten hold less than 8.5% of the sample. Before undergoing thyroid surgery, none of the patients had been given any kind of treatment. The sample comprised blood. Every receptor here comes from a male donor with papillary thyroid cancer or a benign thyroid nodule (not recorded which). Some clones in this sample may be carry-over from other donors' samples.

This clone was detected only a few times. The rearrangement links TRBV28 to TRBJ1-6; D remains unclear. CDR1 and CDR2 from the germline V gene are MDHEN and SYDVKM. V lost 6 bases and J lost 9, with 12 bases in between. This CDR3 is built from 13 residues. As DNA, the CDR3 is TGTGCCAGCAGGGAGAAACTTGGTTCACCCCTCCACTTT. This translates into CASREKLGSPLHF. Full variable domain (missing parts from reference TRBV28 and TRBJ1-6): DVKVTQSSRYLVKRTGEKVFLECVQDMDHENMFWYRQDPGLGLRLIYFSYDVKMKEKGDIPEGYSVSREKKERFSLILESASTNQTSMYLCASREKLGSPLHFGNGTRLTVT.

This clone came up many times. As DNA, the CDR3 is TGTGCCAGTAGTATACCGGGAGTCGCCTACAATGAGCAGTTCTTC. Amino acids: CASSIPGVAYNEQFF. V usage is TRBV19 and J usage is TRBJ2-1, with D tentatively TRBD2 (6 bases). The CDR3 is made up of 15 amino acids. V was pared by 2 bases and J by 2 bases, with 10 bases between. In germline, CDR1 is LNHDA, CDR2 SQIVND (reference sequence).